This TCR beta chain was recovered during a study of cytomegalovirus exposure and HLA in healthy donors. Study-wide findings and caveats: The productive fraction for most TCR beta V segments was about 87% or about 30% in an earlier analysis. Most TCR sequences were seen very rarely across donors, but some public TCRs occurred in many. Later genetic work tied a missense DCLRE1C variant to beta-chain V and J trimming.

PCR used 60 Vbeta primers and 13 Jbeta primers. Per the original data handling: Unique TCR beta chains numbered approximately 76 million in a later analysis, with around 12 million shared. Assay used: immunoSEQ multiplex PCR; TCRdb lists only in-frame clones, some missing. V and J calls and clone size are given by that table; D and trimming were obtained from the DNA. Of more than 90,000 clones in the sample, around 75% were seen once. In its sample, this clone was seen once. Its antigen is not identified. This CDR3 region has 16 residues. CDR1 and CDR2 (germline): GTSNPN, SVGIG (reference sequence). The V gene end was trimmed by 4 bases and the J gene end by 5 bases; junction bases not matched to a gene: 10.

The clonotype originates from a woman in her twenties or thirties in good health and CMV-seronegative. Sequencing was done on a sample of PBMCs. The chain couples TRBV30 to TRBJ2-3; 12 bases are a match to TRBD1. CDR3 region: CAWTGQGAFYGDTQYF. CDR3 bases: TGTGCCTGGACGGGACAGGGGGCTTTTTATGGAGATACGCAGTATTTT.